This record concerns one T cell receptor beta chain sequence. The source material, RNA transcripts, was used to amplify TCR beta CDR3 regions. The primer set for the first-round RT-PCR of the TCR CDR3 was HTBI. TCRdb fed the multiplex PCR reads into MiXCR, producing one record per CDR3 protein. The data show a few hundred thousand distinct CDR3 sequences, roughly 22% seen once. These data originate in a study of T cells in Graves' hyperthyroidism and ophthalmopathy. J lost 5 bases, V lost 6 bases, and 19 bases had no gene match. CDR3 length: 19 residues. Germline-derived CDR1 and CDR2 are MDHEN and SYDVKM.

This receptor was obtained from a woman in her 70s with Graves' ophthalmopathy. Source material: blood. J is TRBJ1-4 and V is TRBV28, with 9 bases that match TRBD1. The DNA for the CDR3 is TGTGCCAGCAGCTCGTTGGGCGGGACAGGGATTCTATGGAATGAAAAACTGTTTTTT. Translated: CASSSLGGTGILWNEKLFF.